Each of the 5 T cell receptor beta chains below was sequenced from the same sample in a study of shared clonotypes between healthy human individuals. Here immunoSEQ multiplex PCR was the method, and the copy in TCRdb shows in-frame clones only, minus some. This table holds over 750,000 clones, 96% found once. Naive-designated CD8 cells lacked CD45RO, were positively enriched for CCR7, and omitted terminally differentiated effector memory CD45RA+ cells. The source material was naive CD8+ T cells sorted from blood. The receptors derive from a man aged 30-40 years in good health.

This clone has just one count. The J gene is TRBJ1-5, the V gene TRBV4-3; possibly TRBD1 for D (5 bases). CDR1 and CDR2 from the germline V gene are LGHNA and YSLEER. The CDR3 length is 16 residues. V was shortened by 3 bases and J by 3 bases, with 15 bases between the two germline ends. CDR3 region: CASSQDGTGNNQPQHF. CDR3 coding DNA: TGCGCCAGCAGCCAGGACGGAACAGGAAACAATCAGCCCCAGCATTTT.

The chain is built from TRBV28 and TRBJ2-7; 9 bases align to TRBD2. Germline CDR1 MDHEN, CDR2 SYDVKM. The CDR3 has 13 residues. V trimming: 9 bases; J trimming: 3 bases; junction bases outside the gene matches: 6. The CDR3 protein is CASSGSNFYEQYF. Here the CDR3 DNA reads TGTGCCAGTAGCGGGAGTAATTTCTACGAGCAGTACTTC.

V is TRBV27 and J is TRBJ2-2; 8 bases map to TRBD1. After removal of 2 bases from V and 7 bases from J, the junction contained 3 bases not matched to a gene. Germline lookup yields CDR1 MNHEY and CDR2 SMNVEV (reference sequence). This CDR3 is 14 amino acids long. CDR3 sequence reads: CASSLAGGDGELFF. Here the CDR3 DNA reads TGTGCCAGCAGTTTAGCAGGGGGCGACGGGGAGCTGTTTTTT.

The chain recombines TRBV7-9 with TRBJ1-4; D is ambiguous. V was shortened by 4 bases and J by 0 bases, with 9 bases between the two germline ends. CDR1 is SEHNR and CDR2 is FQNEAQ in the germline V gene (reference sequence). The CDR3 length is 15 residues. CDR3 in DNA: TGTGCCAGCAGCTCCGACGGAGCAACTAATGAAAAACTGTTTTTT. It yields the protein CASSSDGATNEKLFF.

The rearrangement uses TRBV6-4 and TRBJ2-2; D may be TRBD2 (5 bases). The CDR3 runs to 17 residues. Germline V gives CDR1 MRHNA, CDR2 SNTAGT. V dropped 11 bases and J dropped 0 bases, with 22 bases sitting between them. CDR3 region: CAYTTGSSWSNTGELFF. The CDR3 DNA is TGTGCCTACACTACGGGATCCTCGTGGTCGAACACCGGGGAGCTGTTTTTT.